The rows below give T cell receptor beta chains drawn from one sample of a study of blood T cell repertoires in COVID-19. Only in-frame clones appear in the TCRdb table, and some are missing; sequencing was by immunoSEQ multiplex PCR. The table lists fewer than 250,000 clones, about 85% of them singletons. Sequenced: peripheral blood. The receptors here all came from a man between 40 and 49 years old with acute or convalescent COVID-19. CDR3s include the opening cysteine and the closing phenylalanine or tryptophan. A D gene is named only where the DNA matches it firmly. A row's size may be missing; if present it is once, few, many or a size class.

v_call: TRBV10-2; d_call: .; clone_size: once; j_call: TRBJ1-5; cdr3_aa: CASSEEQQLKPQHF; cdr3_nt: TGCGCCAGCAGTGAAGAACAGCAGTTGAAGCCCCAGCATTTT
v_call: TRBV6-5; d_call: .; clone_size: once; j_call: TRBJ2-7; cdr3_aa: CASRKTAGSYEQYF; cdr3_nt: TGTGCCAGCAGGAAGACAGCTGGCTCCTACGAGCAGTACTTC
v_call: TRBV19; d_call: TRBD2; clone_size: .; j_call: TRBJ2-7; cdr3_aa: CASSGGGYEQYF; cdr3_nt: TGTGCCAGTAGCGGCGGGGGGTACGAGCAGTACTTC
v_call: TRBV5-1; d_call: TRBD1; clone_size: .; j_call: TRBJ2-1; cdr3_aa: CASSSQGALEQFF; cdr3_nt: TGCGCCAGCAGCTCACAGGGGGCGCTTGAGCAGTTCTTC
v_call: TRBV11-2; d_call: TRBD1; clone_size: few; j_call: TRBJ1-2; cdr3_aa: CASSLYPRTGSYGYTF; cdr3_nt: TGTGCCAGCAGCTTATACCCGAGGACAGGCTCGTATGGCTACACCTTC
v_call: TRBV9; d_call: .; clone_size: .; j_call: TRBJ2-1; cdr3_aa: CASSVQVSLRFSYNEQFF; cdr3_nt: TGTGCCAGCAGCGTACAGGTATCCCTAAGATTCTCCTACAATGAGCAGTTCTTC
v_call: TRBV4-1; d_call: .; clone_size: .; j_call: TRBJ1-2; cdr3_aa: CASASSFSQGINYGYTF; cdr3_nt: TGCGCCAGCGCTTCCTCCTTTTCCCAGGGGATTAACTATGGCTACACCTTC
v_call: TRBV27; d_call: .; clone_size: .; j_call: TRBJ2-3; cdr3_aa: CASSFIVTGIPVPTQYF; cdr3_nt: TGTGCCAGCAGTTTTATCGTCACCGGTATCCCGGTGCCTACGCAGTATTTT
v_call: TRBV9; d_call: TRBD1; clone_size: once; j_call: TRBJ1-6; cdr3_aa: CASSPGQGKNSPLHF; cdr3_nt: TGTGCCAGCAGCCCGGGACAGGGAAAAAATTCACCCCTCCACTTT
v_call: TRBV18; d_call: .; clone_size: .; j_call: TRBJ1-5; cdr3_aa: CASSPSQGSNQPQHF; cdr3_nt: TGTGCCAGCTCACCATCCCAGGGCAGCAATCAGCCCCAGCATTTT
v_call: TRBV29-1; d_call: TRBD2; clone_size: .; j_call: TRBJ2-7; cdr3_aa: CSVLGGLTSGDLYEQYF; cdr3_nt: TGCAGCGTCCTTGGGGGCTTGACTAGCGGGGACCTCTACGAGCAGTACTTC
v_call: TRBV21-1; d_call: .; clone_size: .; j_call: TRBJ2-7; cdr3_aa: CASSKADEENEQYF; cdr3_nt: TGTGCCAGCAGCAAAGCGGATGAGGAGAACGAGCAGTACTTC
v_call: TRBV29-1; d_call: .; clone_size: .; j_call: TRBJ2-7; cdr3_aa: CSVRDTSYEQYF; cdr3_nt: TGCAGCGTCAGGGACACCTCCTACGAGCAGTACTTC
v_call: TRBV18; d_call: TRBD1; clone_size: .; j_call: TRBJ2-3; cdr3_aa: CASSARTGGPDTQYF; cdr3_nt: TGTGCCAGCTCAGCTAGGACAGGGGGACCAGATACGCAGTATTTT
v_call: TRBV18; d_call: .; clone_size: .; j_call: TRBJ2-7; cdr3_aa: CASSPLTGSSYEQYF; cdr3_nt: TGTGCCAGCTCACCCCTGACAGGAAGCTCCTACGAGCAGTACTTC
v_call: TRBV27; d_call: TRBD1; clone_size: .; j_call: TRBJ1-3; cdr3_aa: CASSSGQGAGNTIYF; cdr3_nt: TGTGCCAGCAGCTCAGGACAGGGGGCAGGAAACACCATATATTTT
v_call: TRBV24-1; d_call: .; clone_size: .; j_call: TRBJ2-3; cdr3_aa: CATSDRQGTYTDTQYF; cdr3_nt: TGTGCCACCAGTGACCGGCAGGGGACGTACACAGATACGCAGTATTTT
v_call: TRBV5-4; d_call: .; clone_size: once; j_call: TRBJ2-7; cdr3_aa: CASSSKGGSTYEQYF; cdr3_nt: TGTGCCAGCAGCTCCAAGGGGGGGTCGACCTACGAGCAGTACTTC
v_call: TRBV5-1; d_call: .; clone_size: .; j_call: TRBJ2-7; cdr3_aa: CASSPQPPSDEQYF; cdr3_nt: TGCGCCAGCAGCCCCCAACCTCCGAGTGACGAGCAGTACTTC
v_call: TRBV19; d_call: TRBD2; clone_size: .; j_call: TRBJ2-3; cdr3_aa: CASNPGLAGGLADTQYF; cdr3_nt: TGTGCCAGTAACCCAGGACTAGCGGGAGGGTTAGCAGATACGCAGTATTTT
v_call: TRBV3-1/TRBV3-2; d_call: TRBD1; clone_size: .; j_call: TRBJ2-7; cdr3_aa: CASSLENRGLPGEQYF; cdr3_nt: TGTGCCAGCAGCCTCGAGAACAGGGGCCTCCCCGGCGAGCAGTACTTC
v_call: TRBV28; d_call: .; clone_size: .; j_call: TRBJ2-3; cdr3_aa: CASSLDLGGDTQYF; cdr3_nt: TGTGCCAGCAGTTTAGACTTGGGGGGAGATACGCAGTATTTT
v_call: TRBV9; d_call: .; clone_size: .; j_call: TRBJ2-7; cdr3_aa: CASSVGAGWDEQYF; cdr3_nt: TGTGCCAGCAGCGTAGGGGCAGGGTGGGACGAGCAGTACTTC
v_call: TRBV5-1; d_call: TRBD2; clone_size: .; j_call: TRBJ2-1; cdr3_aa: CASGRGSSAGGIYNEQFF; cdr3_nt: TGCGCCAGCGGCCGCGGATCTTCAGCGGGGGGGATCTACAATGAGCAGTTCTTC
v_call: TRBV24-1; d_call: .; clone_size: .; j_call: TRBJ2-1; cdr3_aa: CATSDSGLGEQFF; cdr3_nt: TGTGCCACCAGTGACAGTGGCCTAGGAGAGCAGTTCTTC
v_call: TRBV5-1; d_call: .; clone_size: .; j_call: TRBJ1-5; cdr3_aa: CASSLRVASPQHF; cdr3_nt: TGCGCCAGCAGCTTGAGGGTCGCTAGCCCCCAGCATTTT
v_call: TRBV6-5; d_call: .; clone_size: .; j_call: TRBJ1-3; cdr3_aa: CASSYFRSSGNTIYF; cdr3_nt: TGTGCCAGCAGCTACTTCCGGAGCTCTGGAAACACCATATATTTT
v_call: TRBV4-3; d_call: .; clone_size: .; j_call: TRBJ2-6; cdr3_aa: CASSQGEWLRSGGANVLTF; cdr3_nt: TGCGCCAGCAGCCAAGGGGAGTGGCTCCGCTCGGGCGGGGCCAACGTCCTGACTTTC
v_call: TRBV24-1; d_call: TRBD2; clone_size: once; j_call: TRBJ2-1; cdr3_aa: CATSDFSGGYNEQFF; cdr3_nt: TGTGCCACCAGTGATTTTAGCGGGGGATACAATGAGCAGTTCTTC
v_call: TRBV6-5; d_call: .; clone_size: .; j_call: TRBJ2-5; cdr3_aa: CASSQTGTQETQYF; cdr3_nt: TGTGCCAGCAGTCAAACAGGGACCCAAGAGACCCAGTACTTC
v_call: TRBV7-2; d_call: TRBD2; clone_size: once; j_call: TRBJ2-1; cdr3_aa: CASSLMRGSSYNEQFF; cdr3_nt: TGTGCCAGCAGCTTAATGCGGGGGAGCTCCTACAATGAGCAGTTCTTC
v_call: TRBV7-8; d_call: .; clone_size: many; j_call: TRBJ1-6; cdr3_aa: CASSLASAGDNSPLHF; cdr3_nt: TGTGCCAGCAGCTTAGCGAGCGCAGGGGATAATTCACCCCTCCACTTT
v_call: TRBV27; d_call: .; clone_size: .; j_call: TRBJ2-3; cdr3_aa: CASSLTLTSPNTQYF; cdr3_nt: TGTGCCAGCAGTCTCACCTTGACTAGTCCAAATACGCAGTATTTT
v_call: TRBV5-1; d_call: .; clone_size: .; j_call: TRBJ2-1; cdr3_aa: CASSRGQILWNEQFF; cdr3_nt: TGCGCCAGCAGTCGTGGACAGATCCTTTGGAATGAGCAGTTCTTC
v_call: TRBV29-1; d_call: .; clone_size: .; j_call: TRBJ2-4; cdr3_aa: CSVAAEVGIQYF; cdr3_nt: TGCAGCGTTGCAGCGGAGGTGGGCATTCAGTACTTC
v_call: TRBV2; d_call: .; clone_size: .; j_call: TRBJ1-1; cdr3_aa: CASSGQHNTEAFF; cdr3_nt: TGTGCCAGCAGTGGACAGCACAACACTGAAGCTTTCTTT
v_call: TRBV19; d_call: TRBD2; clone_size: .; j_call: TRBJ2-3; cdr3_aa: CASSIRTSGGARLTDTQYF; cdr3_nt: TGTGCCAGTAGTATCCGCACTAGCGGGGGGGCGAGGCTCACAGATACGCAGTATTTT
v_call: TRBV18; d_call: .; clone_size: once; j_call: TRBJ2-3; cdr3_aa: CASSPRDFWDTQYF; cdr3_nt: TGTGCCAGCTCACCCAGGGACTTTTGGGATACGCAGTATTTT
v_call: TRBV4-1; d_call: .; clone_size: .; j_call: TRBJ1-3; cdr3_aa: CASSQVTGPGNTIYF; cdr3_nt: TGCGCCAGCAGCCAAGTTACAGGCCCTGGAAACACCATATATTTT
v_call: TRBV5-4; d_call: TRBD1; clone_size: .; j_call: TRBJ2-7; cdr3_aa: CASSRGQGAYEQYF; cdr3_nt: TGTGCCAGCAGCAGAGGACAGGGGGCCTACGAGCAGTACTTC
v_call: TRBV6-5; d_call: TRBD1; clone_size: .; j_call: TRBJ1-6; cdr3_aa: CASSYSTRGDSPLHF; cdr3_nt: TGTGCCAGCAGTTACTCGACCAGGGGGGACTCACCCCTCCACTTT
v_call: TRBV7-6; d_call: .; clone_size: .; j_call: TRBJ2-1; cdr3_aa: CASSLAIGQYNEQFF; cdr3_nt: TGTGCCAGCAGCTTAGCCATCGGACAGTACAATGAGCAGTTCTTC
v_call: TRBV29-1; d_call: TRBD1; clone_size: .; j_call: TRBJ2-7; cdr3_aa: CSVTLGGQGIGEQYF; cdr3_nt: TGCAGCGTTACCCTCGGAGGACAGGGGATTGGCGAGCAGTACTTC
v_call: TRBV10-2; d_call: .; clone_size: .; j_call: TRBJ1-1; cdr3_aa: CASYRDGRNTEAFF; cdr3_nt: TGCGCCAGCTACCGAGATGGGCGGAACACTGAAGCTTTCTTT
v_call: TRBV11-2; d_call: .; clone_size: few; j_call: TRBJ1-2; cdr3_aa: CASSLDRERNYGYTF; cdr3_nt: TGTGCCAGCAGCTTAGATCGGGAGAGAAACTATGGCTACACCTTC
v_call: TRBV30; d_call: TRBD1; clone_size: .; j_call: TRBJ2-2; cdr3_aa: CAWRQGERTGELFF; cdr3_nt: TGTGCCTGGAGACAGGGGGAAAGGACCGGGGAGCTGTTTTTT
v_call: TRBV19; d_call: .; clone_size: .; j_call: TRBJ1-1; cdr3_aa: CASKRQVDDGNTEAFF; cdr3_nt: TGTGCCAGTAAAAGACAGGTCGACGACGGGAACACTGAAGCTTTCTTT
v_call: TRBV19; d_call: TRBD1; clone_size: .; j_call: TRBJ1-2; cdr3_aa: CASSSPGTDSYGYTF; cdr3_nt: TGTGCCAGTAGTAGTCCGGGGACAGATAGCTATGGCTACACCTTC
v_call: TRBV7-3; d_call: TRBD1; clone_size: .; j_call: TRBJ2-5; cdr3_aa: CASSFGTGTGARETQYF; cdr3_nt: TGTGCCAGCAGCTTTGGGACCGGGACAGGGGCACGGGAGACCCAGTACTTC
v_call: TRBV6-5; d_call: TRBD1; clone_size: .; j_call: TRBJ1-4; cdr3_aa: CASSRDRGREKLFF; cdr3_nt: TGTGCCAGCAGTCGGGACAGGGGGCGTGAAAAACTGTTTTTT
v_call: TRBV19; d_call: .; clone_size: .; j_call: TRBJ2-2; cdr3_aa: CASSQFRRSNTGELFF; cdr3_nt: TGTGCCAGTAGCCAGTTTAGGAGATCGAACACCGGGGAGCTGTTTTTT
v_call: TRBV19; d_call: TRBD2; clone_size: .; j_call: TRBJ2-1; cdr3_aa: CASSIQAGVVGEQFF; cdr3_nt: TGTGCCAGTAGTATACAGGCGGGAGTGGTAGGTGAGCAGTTCTTC
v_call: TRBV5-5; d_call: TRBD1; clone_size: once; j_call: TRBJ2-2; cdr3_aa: CASSPGTGATGELFF; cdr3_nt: TGTGCCAGCAGCCCCGGGACAGGGGCCACCGGGGAGCTGTTTTTT
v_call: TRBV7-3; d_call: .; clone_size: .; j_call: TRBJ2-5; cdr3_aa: CASSPLAGGTQYF; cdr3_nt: TGTGCCAGCAGCCCCTTGGCGGGTGGGACCCAGTACTTC
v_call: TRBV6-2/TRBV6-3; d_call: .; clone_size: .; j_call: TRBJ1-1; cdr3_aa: CASSYAGTEAFF; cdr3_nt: TGTGCCAGCAGTTACGCAGGGACTGAAGCTTTCTTT
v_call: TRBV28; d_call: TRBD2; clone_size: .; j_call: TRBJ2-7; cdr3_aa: CASRTGEGGVYEQYF; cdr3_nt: TGTGCCAGCAGAACCGGGGAGGGAGGGGTCTACGAGCAGTACTTC
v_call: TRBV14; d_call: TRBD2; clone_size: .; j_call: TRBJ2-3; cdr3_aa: CASSIAGLTDTQYF; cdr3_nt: TGTGCCAGCAGCATAGCGGGATTGACAGATACGCAGTATTTT
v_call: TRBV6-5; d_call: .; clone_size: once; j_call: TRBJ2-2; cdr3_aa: CASSYYTPNTGELFF; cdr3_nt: TGTGCCAGCAGTTATTACACACCGAACACCGGGGAGCTGTTTTTT
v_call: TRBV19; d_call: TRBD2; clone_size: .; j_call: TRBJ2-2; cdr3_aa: CASSIGGRIFGELFF; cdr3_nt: TGTGCCAGTAGTATCGGCGGGAGAATTTTCGGGGAGCTGTTTTTT